This paragraph covers one T cell receptor (beta chain) sequence. Seattle-derived patients entered the study during active infection and were followed longitudinally. Here immunoSEQ multiplex PCR was the method, and the copy in TCRdb shows in-frame clones only, minus some. The table lists 150,000 to 200,000 clones, 87% of them singletons. The data were taken from a study of blood T cell repertoires in COVID-19. V was shortened by 7 bases and J by 0 bases, with 9 bases between the two germline ends. CDR3 length equals 14 residues. The V gene's germline CDR1 is MNHEY and CDR2 SVGAGI. Sequencing used peripheral blood. V and J are TRBV6-5 and TRBJ1-4, with no clear D. The receptor comes from a woman in her sixties or seventies with COVID-19, enrolled during active disease. In nucleotides, the CDR3 is TGTGCCAGCACGACACCGGCAACTAATGAAAAACTGTTTTTT. Its translation: CASTTPATNEKLFF.